The clone carrying this T cell receptor beta chain was picked up a small number of times. The V end lost 7 bases, the J end lost 6 bases, and 21 bases lay between the germline ends. The CDR3 loop spans 15 amino acids. CDR1 is SGHAT and CDR2 is FQNNGV in the germline V gene. How the authors handled the data: Cell counts per sample came from amplifying reference gene primers. Profiling relied on immunoSEQ multiplex PCR, and the TCRdb table lists in-frame clones only, not all of them. V, J and clone size were drawn from that table, and D and trimming were deduced from the DNA. Among roughly 260,000 clones listed, about 90% were seen once. The sample comes from a study of blood T cell repertoires in COVID-19. The wider study: From T cells, B-cell-depleted T cells, or PBMCs came the material, which was cDNA or gDNA.

Sequencing input: peripheral blood. The genes are TRBV11-2 and TRBJ1-2; the D gene is possibly TRBD1 (6 bases). The receptor comes from a woman aged 45-65 years with acute or convalescent COVID-19. CDR3 nucleotide sequence: TGTGCCAGCAACCCGGCGCTCAGGGGAGGGGATGGCTACACCTTC. Its translation is CASNPALRGGDGYTF.